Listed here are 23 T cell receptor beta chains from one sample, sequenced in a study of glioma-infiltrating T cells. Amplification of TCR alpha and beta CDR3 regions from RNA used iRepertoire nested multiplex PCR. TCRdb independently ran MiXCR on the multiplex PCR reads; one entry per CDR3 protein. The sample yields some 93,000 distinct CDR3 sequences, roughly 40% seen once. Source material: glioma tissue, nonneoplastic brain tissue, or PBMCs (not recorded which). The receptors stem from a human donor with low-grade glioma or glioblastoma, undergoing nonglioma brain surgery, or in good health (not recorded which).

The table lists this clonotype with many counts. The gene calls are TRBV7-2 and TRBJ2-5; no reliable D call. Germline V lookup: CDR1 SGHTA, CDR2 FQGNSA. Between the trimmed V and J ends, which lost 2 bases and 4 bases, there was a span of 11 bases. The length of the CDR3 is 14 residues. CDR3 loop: CASSLSHPIETQYF. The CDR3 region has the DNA TGTGCCAGCAGCTTATCGCACCCGATAGAGACCCAGTACTTC.

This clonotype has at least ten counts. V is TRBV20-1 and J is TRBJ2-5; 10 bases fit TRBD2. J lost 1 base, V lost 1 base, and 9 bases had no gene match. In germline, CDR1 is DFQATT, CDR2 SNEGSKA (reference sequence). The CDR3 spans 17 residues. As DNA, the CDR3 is TGCAGTGCTAGAGGTTCCGGGACTAGCGCCTCCCAAGAGACCCAGTACTTC. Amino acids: CSARGSGTSASQETQYF.

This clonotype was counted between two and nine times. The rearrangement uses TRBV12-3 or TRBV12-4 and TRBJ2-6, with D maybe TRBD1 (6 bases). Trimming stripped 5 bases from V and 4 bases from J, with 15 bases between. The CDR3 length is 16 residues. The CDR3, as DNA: TGTGCCAGCAGTCGGGGTACAGGGCTGGGGGCCAACGTCCTGACTTTC. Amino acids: CASSRGTGLGANVLTF.

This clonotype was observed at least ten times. This CDR3 reads CASSQAFHRVANYGYTF. CDR3 sequence (DNA): TGTGCCAGCAGCCAAGCCTTCCACAGGGTAGCTAACTATGGCTACACCTTC. The genes are TRBV3-1 and TRBJ1-2; D possibly corresponds to TRBD1 (6 bases). The CDR3 is made up of 17 amino acids. Germline V lookup: CDR1 LGHDT, CDR2 YNNKEL (reference sequence). Trimming removed 1 base at V and 0 bases at J, with 15 bases between.

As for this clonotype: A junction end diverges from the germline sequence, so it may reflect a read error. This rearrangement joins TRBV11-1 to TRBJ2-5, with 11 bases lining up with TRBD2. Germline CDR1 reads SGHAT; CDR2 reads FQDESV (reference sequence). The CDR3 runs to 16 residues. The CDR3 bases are TGTGCCAGCAGCTCGAGGACTAGCGGGTACCATGAGACCCAGTACTTC. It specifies CASSSRTSGYHETQYF.

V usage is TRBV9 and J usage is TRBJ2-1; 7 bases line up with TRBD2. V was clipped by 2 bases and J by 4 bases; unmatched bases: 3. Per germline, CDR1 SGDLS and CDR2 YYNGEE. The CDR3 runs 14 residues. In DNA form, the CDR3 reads TGTGCCAGCAGCGTCACTAGCGAATACAATGAGCAGTTCTTC. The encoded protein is CASSVTSEYNEQFF.

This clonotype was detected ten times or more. The CDR3 nucleotides are TGTGCCATCGGCGGGACAGGGGCCGTGGAGACCCAGTACTTC. Its protein product is CAIGGTGAVETQYF. V and J are TRBV10-3 and TRBJ2-5, with 10 bases fitting TRBD1. Germline values: CDR1 ENHRY, CDR2 SYGVKD. The ends lost 8 bases at V and 5 bases at J; junction bases unmatched: 8. This CDR3 is built from 14 residues.

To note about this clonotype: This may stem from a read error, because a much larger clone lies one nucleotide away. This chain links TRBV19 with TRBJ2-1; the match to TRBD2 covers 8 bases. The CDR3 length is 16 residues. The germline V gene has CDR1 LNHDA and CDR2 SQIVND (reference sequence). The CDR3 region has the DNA TGTGCCGGTAGTAAGGTAGCGGGACCGACATACAATGAGCAGTTCTTC. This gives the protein CAGSKVAGPTYNEQFF. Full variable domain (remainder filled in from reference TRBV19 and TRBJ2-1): DGGITQSPKYLFRKEGQNVTLSCEQNLNHDAMYWYRQDPGQGLRLIYYSQIVNDFQKGDIAEGYSVSREKKESFPLTVTSAQKNPTAFYLCAGSKVAGPTYNEQFFGPGTRLTVL.

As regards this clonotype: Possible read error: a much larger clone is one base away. The CDR3 bases are TGCAGCGTTGATGGTACAGAGGATCATGCTAACTATGGCTACACCTTC. Translation: CSVDGTEDHANYGYTF. The chain joins TRBV29-1 to TRBJ1-2; D is unclear. From germline, CDR1 is SQVTM and CDR2 ANQGSEA. The CDR3 has 16 amino acids. V lost 3 bases and J 0 bases, leaving 17 bases between the germline ends. Full variable domain (outside the CDR3, taken from reference TRBV29-1 and TRBJ1-2): SAVISQKPSRDICQRGTSLTIQCQVDSQVTMMFWYRQQPGQSLTLIATANQGSEATYESGFVIDKFPISRPNLTFSTLTVSNMSPEDSSIYLCSVDGTEDHANYGYTFGSGTRLTVV.

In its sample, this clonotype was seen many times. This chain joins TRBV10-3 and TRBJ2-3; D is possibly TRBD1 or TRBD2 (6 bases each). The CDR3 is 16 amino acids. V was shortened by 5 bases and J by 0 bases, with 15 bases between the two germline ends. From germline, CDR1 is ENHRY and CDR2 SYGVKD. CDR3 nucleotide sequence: TGTGCCATCAGTCTTCAACAGGGAGGTAGCACAGATACGCAGTATTTT. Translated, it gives CAISLQQGGSTDTQYF.

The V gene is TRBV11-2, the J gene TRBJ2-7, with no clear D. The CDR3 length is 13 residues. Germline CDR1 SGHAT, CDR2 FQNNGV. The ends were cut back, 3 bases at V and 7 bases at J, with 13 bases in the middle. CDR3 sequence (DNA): TGTGCCAGCAGCTTCTTTATTAAACTTGAGCAGTACTTC. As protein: CASSFFIKLEQYF.

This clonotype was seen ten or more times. The CDR3 spells CASSPTSGSYEQYF. CDR3 sequence (DNA): TGCGCCAGCAGCCCAACTAGCGGCTCCTACGAGCAGTACTTC. The genes are TRBV5-1 and TRBJ2-7; 8 positions match TRBD2. With 4 bases clipped from V and 0 bases from J, the junction kept 3 bases outside the gene matches. CDR1 and CDR2 (germline): SGHRS, YFSETQ. The CDR3 has 14 amino acids.

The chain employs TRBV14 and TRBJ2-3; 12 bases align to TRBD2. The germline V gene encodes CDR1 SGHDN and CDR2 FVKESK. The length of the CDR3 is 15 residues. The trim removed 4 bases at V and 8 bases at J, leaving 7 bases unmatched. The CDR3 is CASSPPSGRAGTQYF. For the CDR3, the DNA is TGTGCCAGCAGCCCACCTAGCGGGAGGGCCGGTACGCAGTATTTT.

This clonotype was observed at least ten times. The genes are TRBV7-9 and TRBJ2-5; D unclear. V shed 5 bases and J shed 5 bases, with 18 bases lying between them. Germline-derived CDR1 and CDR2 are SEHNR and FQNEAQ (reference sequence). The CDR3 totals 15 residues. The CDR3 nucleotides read TGTGCCAGCAGCCGATACACAGATATTCGTGAGACCCAGTACTTC. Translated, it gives CASSRYTDIRETQYF.

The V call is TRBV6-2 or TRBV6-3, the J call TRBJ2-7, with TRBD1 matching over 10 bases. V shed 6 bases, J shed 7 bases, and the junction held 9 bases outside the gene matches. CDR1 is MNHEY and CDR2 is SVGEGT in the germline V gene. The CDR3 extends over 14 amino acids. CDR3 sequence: CASRPGQGGLEQYF. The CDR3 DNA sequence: TGTGCCAGCAGGCCCGGACAGGGGGGTTTGGAGCAGTACTTC.

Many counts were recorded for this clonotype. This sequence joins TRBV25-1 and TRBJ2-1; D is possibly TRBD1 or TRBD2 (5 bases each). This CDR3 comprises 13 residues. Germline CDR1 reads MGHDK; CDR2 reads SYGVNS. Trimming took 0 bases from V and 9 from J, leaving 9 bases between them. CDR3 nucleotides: TGTGCCAGCAGTGAATACGTTGGGGGTGAGCAGTTCTTC. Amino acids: CASSEYVGGEQFF.

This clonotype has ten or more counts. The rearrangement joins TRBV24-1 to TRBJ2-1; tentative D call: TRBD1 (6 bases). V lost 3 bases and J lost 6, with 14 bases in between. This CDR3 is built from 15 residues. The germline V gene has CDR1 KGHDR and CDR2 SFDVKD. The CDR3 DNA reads TGTGCCACCAGTGATCCAGGACAGACCATCAATGAGCAGTTCTTC. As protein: CATSDPGQTINEQFF.

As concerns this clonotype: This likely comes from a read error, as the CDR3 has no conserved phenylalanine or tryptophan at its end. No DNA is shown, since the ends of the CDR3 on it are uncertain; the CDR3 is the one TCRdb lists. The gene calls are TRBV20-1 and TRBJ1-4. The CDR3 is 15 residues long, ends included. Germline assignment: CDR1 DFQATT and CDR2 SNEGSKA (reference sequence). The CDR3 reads CSARDLGRPNEKLLL.

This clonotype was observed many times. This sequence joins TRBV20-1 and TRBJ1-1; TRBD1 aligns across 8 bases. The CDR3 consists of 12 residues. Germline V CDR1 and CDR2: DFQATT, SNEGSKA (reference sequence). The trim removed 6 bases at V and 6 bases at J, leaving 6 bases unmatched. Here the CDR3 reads CSARLQGAEAFF. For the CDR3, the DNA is TGCAGTGCGAGACTACAGGGGGCTGAAGCTTTCTTT.

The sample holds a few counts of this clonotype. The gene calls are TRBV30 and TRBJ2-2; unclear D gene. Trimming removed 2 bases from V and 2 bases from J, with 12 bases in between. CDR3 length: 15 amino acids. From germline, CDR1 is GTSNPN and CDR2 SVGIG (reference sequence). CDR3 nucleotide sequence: TGTGCCTGGAGTACACCCGGGCGTAACACCGGGGAGCTGTTTTTT. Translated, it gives CAWSTPGRNTGELFF.

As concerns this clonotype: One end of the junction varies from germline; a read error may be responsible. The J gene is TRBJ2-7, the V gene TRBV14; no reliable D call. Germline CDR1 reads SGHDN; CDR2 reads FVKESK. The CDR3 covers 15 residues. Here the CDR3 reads CASSQARTVSREQYF. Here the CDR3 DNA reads TGTGCCAGCAGTCAAGCCAGGACGGTATCTCGGGAGCAGTACTTC. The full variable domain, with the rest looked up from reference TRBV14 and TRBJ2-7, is EAGVTQFPSHSVIEKGQTVTLRCDPISGHDNLYWYRRVMGKEIKFLLHFVKESKQDESGMPNNRFLAERTGGTYSTLKVQPAELEDSGVYFCASSQARTVSREQYFGPGTRLTVT.

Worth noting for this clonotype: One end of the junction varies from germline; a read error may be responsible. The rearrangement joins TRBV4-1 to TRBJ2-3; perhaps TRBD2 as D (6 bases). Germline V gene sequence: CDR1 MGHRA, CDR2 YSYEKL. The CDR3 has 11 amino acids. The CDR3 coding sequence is TGTGCCAGCACGGGGGAGGATACGAAGTATTTT. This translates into CASTGEDTKYF.

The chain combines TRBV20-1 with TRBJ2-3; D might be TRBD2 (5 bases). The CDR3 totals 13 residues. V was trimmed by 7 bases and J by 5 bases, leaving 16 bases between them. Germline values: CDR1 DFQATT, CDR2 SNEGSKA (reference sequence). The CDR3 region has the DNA TGCAGTGTGCCAGGACTGGGAATAGATACGCAGTATTTT. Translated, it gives CSVPGLGIDTQYF.